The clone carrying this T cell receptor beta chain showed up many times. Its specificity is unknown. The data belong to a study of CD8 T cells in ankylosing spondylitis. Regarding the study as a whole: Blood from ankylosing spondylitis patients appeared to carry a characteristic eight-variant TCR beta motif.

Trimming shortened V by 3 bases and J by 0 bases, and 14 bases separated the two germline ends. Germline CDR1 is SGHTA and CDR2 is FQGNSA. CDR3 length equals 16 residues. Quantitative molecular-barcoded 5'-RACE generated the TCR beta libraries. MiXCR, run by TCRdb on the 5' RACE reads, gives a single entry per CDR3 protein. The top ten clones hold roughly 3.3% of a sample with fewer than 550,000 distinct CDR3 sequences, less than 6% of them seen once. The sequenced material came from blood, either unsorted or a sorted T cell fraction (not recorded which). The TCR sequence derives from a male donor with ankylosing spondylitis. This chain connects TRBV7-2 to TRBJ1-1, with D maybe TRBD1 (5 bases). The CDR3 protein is CASSFILRGMNTEAFF. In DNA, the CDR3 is TGTGCCAGCAGCTTTATTTTACGGGGCATGAACACTGAAGCTTTCTTT.